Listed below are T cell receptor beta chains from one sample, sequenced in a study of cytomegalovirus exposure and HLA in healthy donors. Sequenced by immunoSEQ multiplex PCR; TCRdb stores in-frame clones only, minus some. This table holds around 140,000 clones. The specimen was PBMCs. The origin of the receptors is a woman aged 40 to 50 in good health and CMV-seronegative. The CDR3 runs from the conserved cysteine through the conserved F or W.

CDR3: CASTGTSGGESEFF
V: TRBV6-5

CDR3: CASSSYQETQYF
V: TRBV7-2

CDR3: CASTPWGPQPQHF
V: TRBV21-1

CDR3: CASSPREGTGEHEQYF
V: TRBV9

CDR3: CASSSTGEETQYF
V: TRBV25-1

CDR3: CASSLAGQGYEQYF
V: TRBV27

CDR3: CASSSLAGTPDGELFF
V: TRBV5-4

CDR3: CASKLAGGPTGELFF
V: TRBV6-1

CDR3: CASSLGRGSTNEKLFF
V: TRBV4-2

CDR3: CASSYWGQGLSKTQYF
V: TRBV6-5

CDR3: CASSLGVGQGAVNTIYF
V: TRBV7-2

CDR3: CASSDGGESNYGYTF
V: TRBV6-1

CDR3: CASSQVDRADSPLHF
V: TRBV4-3

CDR3: CASRPGRVNTEAFF
V: TRBV28

CDR3: CASSEFLRSSYNSPLHF
V: TRBV9

CDR3: CASSQRLAQETQYF
V: TRBV7-9

CDR3: CASSLAPRGEQYF
V: TRBV7-2

CDR3: CASSLRRAGDYGYTF
V: TRBV7-2

CDR3: CASSGARQDSYEQYF
V: TRBV2

CDR3: CSAEQASSYEQYF
V: TRBV29-1

CDR3: CASSPGGGNGYTF
V: TRBV7-3

CDR3: CASSEWSTGTDTQYF
V: TRBV6-4

CDR3: CASSRGQNRFSYEQYF
V: TRBV5-4

CDR3: CASSGGGTDTQYF
V: TRBV19

CDR3: CASSSGTGGLVTEAFF
V: TRBV5-1

CDR3: CASRDTGGRLNTEAFF
V: TRBV5-1

CDR3: CASSSRAGGRTDTQYF
V: TRBV7-2

CDR3: CAALRGAGLGMKRPQHF
V: TRBV28

CDR3: CASSLAPGNEKLFF
V: TRBV7-2

CDR3: CASSAWTGASGNTIYF
V: TRBV9

CDR3: CASSATPGRVYGYTF
V: TRBV14

CDR3: CASSRRTSGVSTDTQYF
V: TRBV18

CDR3: CASRISSGTGIVQQYF
V: TRBV5-1

CDR3: CASSPWTGGFQSTEAFF
V: TRBV18

CDR3: CASSHSRGSYGYTF
V: TRBV4-3

CDR3: CASSVGGNYGYTF
V: TRBV6-1